Listed here are 15 T cell receptor beta chains from one sample, sequenced in a study of T cell responses to AZD1222 COVID-19 vaccine. Repertoires were generated with immunoSEQ multiplex PCR, while TCRdb's copy carries only in-frame clones and drops some. The table has under 200,000 clones, 80% to 90% seen once; the top ten hold 2.5% to 3%. The sample was peripheral blood, taken on day 0 of MenACWY control vaccination. All receptors come from an adult in good health.

The CDR3 spells CASSSIGGNQPQHF. CDR3 nucleotides: TGTGCCAGCAGTTCTATTGGGGGAAATCAGCCCCAGCATTTT. The rearrangement joins TRBV7-2 to TRBJ1-5; D perhaps matches TRBD1 (5 bases). CDR3 length: 14 amino acids. Germline-derived CDR1 and CDR2 are SGHTA and FQGNSA. V lost 6 bases and J lost 4, with 13 bases in between.

V and J are TRBV15 and TRBJ2-7, with a possible D match to TRBD1 (6 bases). CDR1 and CDR2 (germline): LNHNV, YYDKDF (reference sequence). The CDR3 has 15 amino acids. Trimming took 0 bases from V and 0 from J, leaving 9 bases between them. In nucleotides, the CDR3 is TGTGCCACCAGCAGAGATAGGGGGTACTCCTACGAGCAGTACTTC. Translated, it gives CATSRDRGYSYEQYF.

The chain combines TRBV27 with TRBJ1-1, with D unclear. CDR1 MNHEY and CDR2 SMNVEV come from the germline V gene (reference sequence). V dropped 3 bases and J dropped 4 bases, with 9 bases sitting between them. The CDR3 has 13 amino acids. The CDR3 protein is CASSFLGRTEAFF. The CDR3 nucleotides read TGTGCCAGCAGTTTCTTAGGGCGCACTGAAGCTTTCTTT.

CDR3 amino acids: CASSQVLDGPSIYGYTF. Written as DNA, the CDR3 is TGTGCCAGCAGCCAAGTCCTCGACGGGCCAAGTATCTATGGCTACACCTTC. The chain has TRBV3-1 (or the pseudogene TRBV3-2) and TRBJ1-2; D remains unclear. The V gene lost 1 base and the J gene lost 4 bases, with 19 bases spanning the gap. From germline, CDR1 is LGHDT and CDR2 YNNKEL (reference sequence). This CDR3 spans 17 amino acids.

This chain uses TRBV2 with TRBJ1-6; D possibly corresponds to TRBD1 (5 bases). The V end lost 8 bases, the J end lost 0 bases, and 8 bases lay between the germline ends. Germline CDR1 is SNHLY and CDR2 is FYNNEI. The CDR3 extends over 14 amino acids. CDR3 DNA: TGTGCCAGCCGGGGGAGCTCCTATAATTCACCCCTCCACTTT. Translating gives CASRGSSYNSPLHF. Full variable domain (remainder filled in from reference TRBV2 and TRBJ1-6): EPEVTQTPSHQVTQMGQEVILRCVPISNHLYFYWYRQILGQKVEFLVSFYNNEISEKSEIFDDQFSVERPDGSNFTLKIRSTKLEDSAMYFCASRGSSYNSPLHFGNGTRLTVT.

The CDR3 DNA sequence: TGTGCCAGCAGCCCCCCTACAGGGACTGGCTACACCTTC. Its protein product is CASSPPTGTGYTF. The genes are TRBV7-9 and TRBJ1-2; D possibly corresponds to TRBD1 (6 bases). V gave up 5 bases and J gave up 7 bases, with 14 bases separating them. The CDR3 is 13 residues long. CDR1 is SEHNR, CDR2 FQNEAQ, per germline (reference sequence).

The chain uses TRBV24-1 and TRBJ2-3; D gene uncertain. CDR3 length: 12 amino acids. V was shortened by 0 bases and J by 6 bases, with 3 bases between the two germline ends. Germline values: CDR1 KGHDR, CDR2 SFDVKD. The CDR3 protein is CATSDLLDTQYF. The CDR3 DNA reads TGTGCCACCAGTGATTTGCTGGATACGCAGTATTTT.

This sequence joins TRBV10-1 and TRBJ2-7, with D uncertain. This CDR3 contains 14 residues. CDR1 and CDR2 (germline): WNHNN, SYGVQD (reference sequence). Deletions cut 3 bases from V and 3 bases from J, with 12 bases between. The CDR3 is CASSDDRTLYEQYF. CDR3 nucleotides: TGCGCCAGCAGTGACGATAGGACCCTCTACGAGCAGTACTTC.

The rearrangement links TRBV7-2 to TRBJ2-7, with D possibly being TRBD1 (6 bases). This CDR3 spans 13 amino acids. V lost 5 bases and J lost 0, with 8 bases in between. The germline V gene encodes CDR1 SGHTA and CDR2 FQGNSA. Here the CDR3 DNA reads TGTGCCAGCAGCGCGGACAGCTCCTACGAGCAGTACTTC. This sequence encodes CASSADSSYEQYF. The full variable domain, its missing parts supplied by reference TRBV7-2 and TRBJ2-7, is GAGVSQSPSNKVTEKGKDVELRCDPISGHTALYWYRQSLGQGLEFLIYFQGNSAPDKSGLPSDRFSAERTGGSVSTLTIQRTQQEDSAVYLCASSADSSYEQYFGPGTRLTVT.

CDR3 coding DNA: TGTGCCAGCGGGAGTCAAGAGACCCAGTACTTC. Its translation: CASGSQETQYF. This chain connects TRBV28 to TRBJ2-5; D possibly corresponds to TRBD2 (5 bases). The CDR3 extends over 11 amino acids. The V end was cut by 8 bases, the J end by 2 bases, with 6 bases between. Germline CDR1 MDHEN, CDR2 SYDVKM.

This chain connects TRBV14 to TRBJ1-1, with 7 positions matching TRBD1. This CDR3 spans 15 amino acids. V lost 0 bases to trimming and J lost 1 base; unmatched junction nucleotides: 2. CDR1 is SGHDN and CDR2 is FVKESK in the germline V gene. The DNA for the CDR3 is TGTGCCAGCAGCCAAGAAAAGGGGGCGAACACTGAAGCTTTCTTT. Protein product: CASSQEKGANTEAFF.

This chain connects TRBV19 to TRBJ1-1, with unresolved D. The CDR3 is 15 amino acids. Germline V gene sequence: CDR1 LNHDA, CDR2 SQIVND (reference sequence). The ends were cut back, 0 bases at V and 1 base at J, with 9 bases in the middle. The CDR3 protein is CASSIDLAENTEAFF. The CDR3 DNA is TGTGCCAGTAGTATAGATCTTGCAGAGAACACTGAAGCTTTCTTT.

The chain links TRBV15 to TRBJ2-7; tentative D call: TRBD1 (5 bases). The length of the CDR3 is 15 residues. Deletions cut 0 bases from V and 5 bases from J, with 14 bases between. In germline, CDR1 is LNHNV, CDR2 YYDKDF (reference sequence). The CDR3 spells CATSRDTGRVDEQYF. In nucleotides, the CDR3 is TGTGCCACCAGCAGAGATACAGGAAGGGTCGACGAGCAGTACTTC.

The J gene is TRBJ1-2, the V gene TRBV5-1; a weak D match, TRBD1 (5 bases). V was shortened by 0 bases and J by 7 bases, with 16 bases between the two germline ends. Per germline, CDR1 SGHRS and CDR2 YFSETQ. The CDR3 extends over 15 amino acids. CDR3 residues: CASSLGSRAQGGYTF. CDR3 coding DNA: TGCGCCAGCAGCTTGGGTTCGAGGGCTCAGGGTGGCTACACCTTC.

The gene calls are TRBV7-2 and TRBJ1-1; D may be TRBD1 (5 bases). The V gene's germline CDR1 is SGHTA and CDR2 FQGNSA. Trimming cost V 5 bases and J 7 bases, with 11 bases left between them. This CDR3 is 12 amino acids long. The CDR3 DNA reads TGTGCCAGCAGCCCCGGGGGGGTTGAAGCTTTCTTT. Protein product: CASSPGGVEAFF.